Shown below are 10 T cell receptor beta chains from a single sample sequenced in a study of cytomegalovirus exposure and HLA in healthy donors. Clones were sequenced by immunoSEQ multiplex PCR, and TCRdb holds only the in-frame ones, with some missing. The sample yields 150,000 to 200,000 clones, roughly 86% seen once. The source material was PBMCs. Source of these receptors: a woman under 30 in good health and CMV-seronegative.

CDR3 nucleotides: TGTGCCAGCAGGAAGACTAGCGGGGGGGATACGCAGTATTTT. It encodes CASRKTSGGDTQYF. V gene TRBV5-4 combines with J gene TRBJ2-3; 13 bases are a match to TRBD2. CDR1 is SGHNT and CDR2 is YYREEE in the germline V gene (reference sequence). V gave up 5 bases and J gave up 6 bases; unmatched junction bases: 3. CDR3 length: 14 amino acids.

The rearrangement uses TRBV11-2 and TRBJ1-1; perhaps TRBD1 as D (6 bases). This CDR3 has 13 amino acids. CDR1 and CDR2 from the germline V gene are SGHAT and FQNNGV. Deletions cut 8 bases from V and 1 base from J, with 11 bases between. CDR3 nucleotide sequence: TGTGCCAGCGAATCGGACAGGAACACTGAAGCTTTCTTT. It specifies CASESDRNTEAFF.

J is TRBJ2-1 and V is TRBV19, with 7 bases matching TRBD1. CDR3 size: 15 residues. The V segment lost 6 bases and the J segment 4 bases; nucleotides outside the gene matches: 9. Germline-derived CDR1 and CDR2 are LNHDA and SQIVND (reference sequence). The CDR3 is CASRMGQTVYNEQFF. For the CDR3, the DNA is TGTGCCAGTAGGATGGGACAGACCGTATACAATGAGCAGTTCTTC.

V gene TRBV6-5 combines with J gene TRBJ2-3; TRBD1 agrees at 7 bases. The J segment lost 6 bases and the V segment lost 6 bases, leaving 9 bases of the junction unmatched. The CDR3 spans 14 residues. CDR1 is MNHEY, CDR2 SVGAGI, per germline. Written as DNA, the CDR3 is TGTGCCAGCAGCAAACAGGGGTATTATGATACGCAGTATTTT. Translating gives CASSKQGYYDTQYF.

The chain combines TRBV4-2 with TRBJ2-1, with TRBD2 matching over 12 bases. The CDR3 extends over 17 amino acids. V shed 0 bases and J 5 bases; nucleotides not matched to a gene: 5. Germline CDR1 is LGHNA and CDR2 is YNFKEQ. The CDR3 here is CASSQERTSGDHNEQFF. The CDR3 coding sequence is TGTGCCAGCAGCCAAGAAAGGACTAGCGGGGACCACAATGAGCAGTTCTTC.

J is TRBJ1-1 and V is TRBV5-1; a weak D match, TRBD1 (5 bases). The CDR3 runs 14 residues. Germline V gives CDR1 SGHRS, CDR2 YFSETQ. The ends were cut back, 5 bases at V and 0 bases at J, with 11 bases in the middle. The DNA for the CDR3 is TGCGCCAGCAGTCCGGGACTTATGAACACTGAAGCTTTCTTT. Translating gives CASSPGLMNTEAFF.

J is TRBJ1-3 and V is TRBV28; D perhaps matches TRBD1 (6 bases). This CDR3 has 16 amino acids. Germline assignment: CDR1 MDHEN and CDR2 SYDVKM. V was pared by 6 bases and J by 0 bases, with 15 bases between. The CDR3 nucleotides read TGTGCCAGCAGGAATCCACAGGGTATCTCTGGAAACACCATATATTTT. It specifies CASRNPQGISGNTIYF. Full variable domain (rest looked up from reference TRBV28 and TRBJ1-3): DVKVTQSSRYLVKRTGEKVFLECVQDMDHENMFWYRQDPGLGLRLIYFSYDVKMKEKGDIPEGYSVSREKKERFSLILESASTNQTSMYLCASRNPQGISGNTIYFGEGSWLTVV.

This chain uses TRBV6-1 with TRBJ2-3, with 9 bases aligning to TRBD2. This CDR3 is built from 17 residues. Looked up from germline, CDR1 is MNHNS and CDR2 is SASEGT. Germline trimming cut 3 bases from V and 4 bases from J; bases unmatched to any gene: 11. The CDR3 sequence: CASSDLLSLAGSDTQYF. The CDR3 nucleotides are TGTGCCAGCAGTGACCTTCTTTCGCTAGCGGGGTCAGATACGCAGTATTTT.

The CDR3 bases are TGTGCCAGCAGTGATGCGCTCAGGGGTTGGGGGGGGCCGTACACAGATACGCAGTATTTT. Amino acid sequence: CASSDALRGWGGPYTDTQYF. This chain uses TRBV6-1 with TRBJ2-3; TRBD2 is a possible D gene (7 bases). Deletions cut 3 bases from V and 2 bases from J, with 27 bases between. The CDR3 contains 20 residues. Germline V gene data show CDR1 as MNHNS and CDR2 as SASEGT.

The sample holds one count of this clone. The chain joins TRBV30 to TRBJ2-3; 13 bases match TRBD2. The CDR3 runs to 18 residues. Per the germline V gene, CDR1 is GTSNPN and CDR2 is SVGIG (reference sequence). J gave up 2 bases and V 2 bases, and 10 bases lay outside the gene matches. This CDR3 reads CAWSPSPTSGRPTDTQYF. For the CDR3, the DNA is TGTGCCTGGAGTCCATCTCCGACTAGCGGGAGGCCCACAGATACGCAGTATTTT.